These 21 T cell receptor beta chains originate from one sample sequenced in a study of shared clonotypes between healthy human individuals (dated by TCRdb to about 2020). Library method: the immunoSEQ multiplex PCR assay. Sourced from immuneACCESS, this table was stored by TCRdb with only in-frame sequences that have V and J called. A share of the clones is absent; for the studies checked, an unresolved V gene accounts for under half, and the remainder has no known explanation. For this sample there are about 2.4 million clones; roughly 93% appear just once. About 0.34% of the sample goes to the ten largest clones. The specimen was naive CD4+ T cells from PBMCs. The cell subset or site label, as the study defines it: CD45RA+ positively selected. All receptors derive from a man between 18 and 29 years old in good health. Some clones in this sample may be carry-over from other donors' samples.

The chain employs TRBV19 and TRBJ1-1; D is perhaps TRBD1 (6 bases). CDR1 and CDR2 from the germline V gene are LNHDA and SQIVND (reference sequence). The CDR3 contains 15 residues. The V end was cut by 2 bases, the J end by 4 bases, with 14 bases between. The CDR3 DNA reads TGTGCCAGTAGTATATTTGCAGGGGAGAGCACTGAAGCTTTCTTT. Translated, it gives CASSIFAGESTEAFF.

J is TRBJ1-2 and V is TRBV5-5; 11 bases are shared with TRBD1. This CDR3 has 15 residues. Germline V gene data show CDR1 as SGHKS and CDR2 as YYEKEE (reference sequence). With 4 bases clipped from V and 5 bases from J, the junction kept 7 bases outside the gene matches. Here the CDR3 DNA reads TGTGCCAGCAGCCCTCGTGGGACAGGGGGATATGGCTACACCTTC. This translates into CASSPRGTGGYGYTF. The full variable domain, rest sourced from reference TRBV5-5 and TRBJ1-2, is DAGVTQSPTHLIKTRGQQVTLRCSPISGHKSVSWYQQVLGQGPQFIFQYYEKEERGRGNFPDRFSARQFPNYSSELNVNALLLGDSALYLCASSPRGTGGYGYTFGSGTRLTVV.

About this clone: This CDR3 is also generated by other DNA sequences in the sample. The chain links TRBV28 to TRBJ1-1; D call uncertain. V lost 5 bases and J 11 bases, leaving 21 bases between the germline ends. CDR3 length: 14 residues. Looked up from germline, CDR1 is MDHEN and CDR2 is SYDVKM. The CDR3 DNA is TGTGCCAGCAGTAGGACGGGTTTACAGTCTTTGGCTTTCTTT. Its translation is CASSRTGLQSLAFF.

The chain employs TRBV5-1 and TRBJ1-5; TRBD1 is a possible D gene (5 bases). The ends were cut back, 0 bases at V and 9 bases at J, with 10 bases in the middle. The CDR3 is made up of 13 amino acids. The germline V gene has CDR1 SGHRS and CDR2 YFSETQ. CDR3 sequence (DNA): TGCGCCAGCAGCTTGGTTTTGGGGGGGCCCCAGCATTTT. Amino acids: CASSLVLGGPQHF.

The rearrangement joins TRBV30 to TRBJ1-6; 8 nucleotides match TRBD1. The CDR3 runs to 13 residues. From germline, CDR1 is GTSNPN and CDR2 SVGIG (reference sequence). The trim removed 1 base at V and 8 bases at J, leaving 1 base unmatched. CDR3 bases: TGTGCCTGGAGTGGACAGGGGTATTCACCCCTCCACTTT. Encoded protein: CAWSGQGYSPLHF.

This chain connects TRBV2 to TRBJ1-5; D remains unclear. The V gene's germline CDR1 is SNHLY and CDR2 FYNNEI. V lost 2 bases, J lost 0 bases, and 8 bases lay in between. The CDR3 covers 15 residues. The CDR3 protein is CASSERSYSNQPQHF. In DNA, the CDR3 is TGTGCCAGCAGTGAACGGAGTTATAGCAATCAGCCCCAGCATTTT.

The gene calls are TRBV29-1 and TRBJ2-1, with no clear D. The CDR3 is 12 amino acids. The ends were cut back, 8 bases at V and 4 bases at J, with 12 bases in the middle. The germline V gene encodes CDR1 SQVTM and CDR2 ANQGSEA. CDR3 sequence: CSHELWYNEQFF. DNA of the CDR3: TGCAGCCACGAGCTCTGGTACAATGAGCAGTTCTTC.

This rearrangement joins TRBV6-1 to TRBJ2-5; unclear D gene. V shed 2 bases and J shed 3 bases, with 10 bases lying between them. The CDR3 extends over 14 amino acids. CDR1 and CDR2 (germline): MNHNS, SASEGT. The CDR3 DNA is TGTGCCAGCAGTGAATGGGCCAGCAAAGAGACCCAGTACTTC. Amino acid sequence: CASSEWASKETQYF.

CDR3 sequence: CASSELRTEKETQYF. The CDR3 coding sequence is TGTGCCAGCAGTGAATTAAGGACAGAAAAAGAGACCCAGTACTTC. This chain uses TRBV25-1 with TRBJ2-5, with D maybe TRBD1 (6 bases). The CDR3 runs to 15 residues. Germline assignment: CDR1 MGHDK and CDR2 SYGVNS. Between the trimmed V and J ends, which lost 1 base and 3 bases, there was a span of 12 bases.

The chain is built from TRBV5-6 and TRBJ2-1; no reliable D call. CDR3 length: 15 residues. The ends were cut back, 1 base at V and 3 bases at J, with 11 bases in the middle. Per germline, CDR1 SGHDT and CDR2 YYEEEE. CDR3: CASSLLGQNYNEQFF. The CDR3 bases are TGTGCCAGCAGCTTGTTGGGCCAGAACTACAATGAGCAGTTCTTC.

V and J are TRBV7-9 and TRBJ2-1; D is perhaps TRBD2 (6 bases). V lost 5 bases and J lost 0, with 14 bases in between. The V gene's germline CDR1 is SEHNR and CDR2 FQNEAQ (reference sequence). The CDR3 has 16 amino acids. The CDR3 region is CASSIPGRPSYNEQFF. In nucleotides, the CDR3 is TGTGCCAGCAGCATCCCGGGGAGGCCCTCCTACAATGAGCAGTTCTTC.

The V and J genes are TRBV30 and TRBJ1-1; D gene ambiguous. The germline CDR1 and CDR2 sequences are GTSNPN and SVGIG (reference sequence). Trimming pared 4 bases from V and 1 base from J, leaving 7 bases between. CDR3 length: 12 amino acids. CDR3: CAWTYANTEAFF. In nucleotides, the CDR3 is TGTGCCTGGACGTACGCGAACACTGAAGCTTTCTTT.

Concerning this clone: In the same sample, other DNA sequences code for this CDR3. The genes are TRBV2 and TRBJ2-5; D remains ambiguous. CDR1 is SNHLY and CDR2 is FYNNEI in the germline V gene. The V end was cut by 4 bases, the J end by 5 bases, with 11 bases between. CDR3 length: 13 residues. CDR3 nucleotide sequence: TGTGCCAGCAGTGCGCGGTTATTGGAGACCCAGTACTTC. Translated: CASSARLLETQYF.

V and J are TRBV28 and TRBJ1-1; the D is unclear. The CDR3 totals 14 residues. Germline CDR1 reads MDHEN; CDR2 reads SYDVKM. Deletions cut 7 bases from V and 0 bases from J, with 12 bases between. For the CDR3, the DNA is TGTGCCAGCACCGAGATACCGATGAACACTGAAGCTTTCTTT. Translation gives CASTEIPMNTEAFF.

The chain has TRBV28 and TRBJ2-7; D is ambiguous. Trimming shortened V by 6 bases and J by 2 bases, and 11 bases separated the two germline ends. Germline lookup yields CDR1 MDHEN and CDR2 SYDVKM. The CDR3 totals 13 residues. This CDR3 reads CASSYHYTYEQYF. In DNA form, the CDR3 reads TGTGCCAGCAGCTACCATTATACCTACGAGCAGTACTTC.

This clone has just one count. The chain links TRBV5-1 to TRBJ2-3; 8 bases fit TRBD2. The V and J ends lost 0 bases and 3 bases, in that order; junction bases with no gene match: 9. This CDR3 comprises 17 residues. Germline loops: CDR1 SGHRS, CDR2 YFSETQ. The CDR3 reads CASSLAPSAGVTDTQYF. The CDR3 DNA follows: TGCGCCAGCAGCTTGGCCCCATCAGCGGGAGTTACAGATACGCAGTATTTT.

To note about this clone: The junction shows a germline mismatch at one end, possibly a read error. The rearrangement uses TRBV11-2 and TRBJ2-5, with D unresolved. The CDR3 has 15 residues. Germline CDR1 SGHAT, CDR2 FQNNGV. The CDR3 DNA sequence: TGTGCCAGCAGCAGCTACCGGGCCCTCCAAGGGACCCAGTACTTC. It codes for CASSSYRALQGTQYF. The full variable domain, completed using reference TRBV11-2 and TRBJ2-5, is EAGVAQSPRYKIIEKRQSVAFWCNPISGHATLYWYQQILGQGPKLLIQFQNNGVVDDSQLPKDRFSAERLKGVDSTLKIQPAKLEDSAVYLCASSSYRALQGTQYFGPGTRLLVL.

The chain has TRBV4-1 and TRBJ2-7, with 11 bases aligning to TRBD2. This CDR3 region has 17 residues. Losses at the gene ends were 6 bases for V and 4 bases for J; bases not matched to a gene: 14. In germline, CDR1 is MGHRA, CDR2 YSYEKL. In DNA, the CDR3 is TGCGCCAGCAGTAGAGGTTCTATGGGACTAGCGGTGTACGAGCAGTACTTC. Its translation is CASSRGSMGLAVYEQYF.

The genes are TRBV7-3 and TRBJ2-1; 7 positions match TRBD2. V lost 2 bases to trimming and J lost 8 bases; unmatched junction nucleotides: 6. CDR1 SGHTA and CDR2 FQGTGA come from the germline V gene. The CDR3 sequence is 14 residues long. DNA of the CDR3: TGTGCCAGCAGCTTAGTGGCGGGAGTCGATGAGCAGTTCTTC. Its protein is CASSLVAGVDEQFF.

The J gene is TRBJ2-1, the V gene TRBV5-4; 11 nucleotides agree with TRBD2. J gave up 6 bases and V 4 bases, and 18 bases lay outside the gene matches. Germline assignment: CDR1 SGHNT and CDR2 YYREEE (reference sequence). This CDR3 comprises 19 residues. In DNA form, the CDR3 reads TGTGCCAGCAGCCGCTCCGGGACTAGCGGATATCATTTGCCCAATGAGCAGTTCTTC. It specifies CASSRSGTSGYHLPNEQFF.

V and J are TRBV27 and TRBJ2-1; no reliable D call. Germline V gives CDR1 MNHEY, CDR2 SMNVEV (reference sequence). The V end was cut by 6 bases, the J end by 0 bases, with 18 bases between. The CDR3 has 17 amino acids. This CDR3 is CASSRLGLKSSYNEQFF. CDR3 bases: TGTGCCAGCAGCCGTCTAGGCCTAAAGAGCTCCTACAATGAGCAGTTCTTC.